The next 29 T cell receptor beta chains were all read from a single sample in a study of read filtering for tumor transcriptome and immune sequencing (dated by TCRdb to about 2020). Reads for this sample came from an Illumina HiSeq 4000. Starting from about 400 ng RNA, TCR libraries were constructed with the Immunoverse kit using molecular barcoded adaptors that cover the alpha/delta and beta/gamma chains. TCRdb ran its own pipeline on the public reads, namely fastp trimming at Q25 and MiXCR clone calling, and kept in-frame beta chains. When rows share a CDR3 protein, they turn into one entry using the most common DNA and genes. The sample table shows some 140,000 distinct CDR3 sequences, and roughly 13% are seen once. Approximately 8% of the sample is in the top ten clones. Sequenced input: a population of CD138-negative cells sorted from bone marrow. Taken with the paper, the label for cell subset or site translates to: bone marrow mononuclear cells depleted of CD138+ plasma/myeloma cells by negative magnetic selection. The receptor set was obtained from a donor aged 40 or over with multiple myeloma.

The sample holds many counts of this clonotype. This chain connects TRBV24-1 to TRBJ2-5, with 9 bases that match TRBD2. CDR1 is KGHDR and CDR2 is SFDVKD in the germline V gene. Unmatched junction bases numbered 5, after V lost 4 bases and J lost 6 bases. The CDR3 runs to 14 residues. The CDR3 DNA is TGTGCCACCAGTGACAGCGGGAGGACGAAGACCCAGTACTTC. This translates into CATSDSGRTKTQYF.

This clonotype appeared a few times. J is TRBJ1-3 and V is TRBV29-1; D gene unclear. This CDR3 is built from 15 residues. Germline CDR1 reads SQVTM; CDR2 reads ANQGSEA. The ends were cut back, 3 bases at V and 0 bases at J, with 12 bases in the middle. CDR3 sequence (DNA): TGCAGCGTTGAGTGGCCAGCCCTCTCTGGAAACACCATATATTTT. Amino acid sequence: CSVEWPALSGNTIYF.

This clonotype was recorded many times. J is TRBJ1-2 and V is TRBV6-6; TRBD1 agrees at 7 bases. This CDR3 has 15 residues. Germline loops: CDR1 MNHNY, CDR2 SVGAGI (reference sequence). The V and J ends lost 6 bases and 4 bases, in that order; junction bases with no gene match: 11. DNA for the CDR3: TGTGCCAGCAGAGAATTAATAGGGGGCGGCTATGGCTACACCTTC. This translates into CASRELIGGGYGYTF.

This clonotype came up many times. V is TRBV30 and J is TRBJ2-2; D is unresolved. CDR3 length equals 17 residues. V lost 0 bases and J lost 1, with 15 bases in between. Germline loops: CDR1 GTSNPN, CDR2 SVGIG (reference sequence). In nucleotides, the CDR3 is TGTGCCTGGAGTGTAATGTGGGTAGAGGTGAACACCGGGGAGCTGTTTTTT. Protein sequence: CAWSVMWVEVNTGELFF.

This clonotype was observed at least ten times. The chain joins TRBV7-2 to TRBJ2-1, with no clear D. The CDR3 extends over 14 amino acids. The germline V gene encodes CDR1 SGHTA and CDR2 FQGNSA. Trimming stripped 4 bases from V and 3 bases from J, with 10 bases between. The CDR3 region is CASSYLGVYNEQFF. The DNA of the CDR3 is TGTGCCAGCAGCTATCTTGGCGTCTACAATGAGCAGTTCTTC.

This clonotype appeared many times. The CDR3 nucleotides read TGCAGTGCTACCTCCCCCGGCGGGATGAACACTGAAGCTTTCTTT. Amino acids: CSATSPGGMNTEAFF. The chain joins TRBV20-1 to TRBJ1-1; D is unresolved. The CDR3 has 15 amino acids. Trimming shortened V by 4 bases and J by 0 bases, and 15 bases separated the two germline ends. CDR1 and CDR2 (germline): DFQATT, SNEGSKA (reference sequence).

This clonotype appeared once. At one end the junction does not follow the germline gene, possibly because of a read error. V gene TRBV10-3 combines with J gene TRBJ1-1; 7 nucleotides line up with TRBD1. Germline V lookup: CDR1 ENHRY, CDR2 SYGVKD. The CDR3 contains 14 residues. CDR3 protein: CAISAQGRDAEAFF. CDR3 DNA: TGTGCCATCAGTGCACAGGGGAGAGACGCTGAAGCCTTCTTT.

Points on this clonotype: The CDR3 ends on some other residue instead of the conserved phenylalanine or tryptophan, so this is likely a read error. The DNA is left out, because the CDR3 cannot be placed on it with certainty; the CDR3 is given as TCRdb lists it. The genes are TRBV6-2 or TRBV6-3 and TRBJ2-7; the table assigns TRBD2, which was not confirmed against the DNA. Ends included, the CDR3 has 8 residues. Germline CDR1 is MNHEY and CDR2 is SVGEGT. The CDR3 region is CASSHPAE.

A word on this clonotype: A single base separates this from a much larger clone, so it may be a read error. J is TRBJ2-5 and V is TRBV14; 12 bases fit TRBD2. The CDR3 contains 15 residues. From germline, CDR1 is SGHDN and CDR2 FVKESK. DNA for the CDR3: TGTGCCAGCAGCCGGACTAGCGGGAACCAAGAGGCCCAGTACTTC. Translated, it gives CASSRTSGNQEAQYF.

This clonotype was found many times. In DNA, the CDR3 is TGTGCCAGCAGTTTACAGGAGAATGAGCAGTTCTTC. As protein: CASSLQENEQFF. The chain uses TRBV12-3 or TRBV12-4 and TRBJ2-1; D call uncertain. Trimming removed 2 bases from V and 7 bases from J, with 6 bases in between. This CDR3 is built from 12 residues.

A single count supports this clonotype. The junction departs from germline at one end; a sequencing error may be responsible. This rearrangement joins TRBV7-9 to TRBJ2-2; TRBD1 matches at 7 bases. The CDR3 has 18 amino acids. In germline, CDR1 is SEHNR, CDR2 FQNEAQ (reference sequence). CDR3 bases: TGTGCCAGCAGCTCTGCATCCGTAGGGACAGAAAACACCGGGGAGCTGTCTTTT. Its protein product is CASSSASVGTENTGELSF. Full variable domain (missing parts from reference TRBV7-9 and TRBJ2-2): DTGVSQNPRHKITKRGQNVTFRCDPISEHNRLYWYRQTLGQGPEFLTYFQNEAQLEKSRLLSDRFSAERPKGSFSTLEIQRTEQGDSAMYLCASSSASVGTENTGELSFGEGSRLTVL.

This chain joins TRBV6-1 and TRBJ2-7; D could derive from TRBD1 or TRBD2 (6 bases each). Per germline, CDR1 MNHNS and CDR2 SASEGT. Trimming cost V 7 bases and J 2 bases, with 15 bases left between them. The CDR3 consists of 14 residues. The CDR3 loop reads CASTGRDNTYEQYF. The DNA of the CDR3 is TGTGCCAGCACCGGGCGGGACAATACCTACGAGCAGTACTTC.

The sample holds a few counts of this clonotype. The chain joins TRBV11-1 to TRBJ2-7; a possible D gene is TRBD2 (6 bases). Trimming pared 3 bases from V and 7 bases from J, leaving 22 bases between. The V gene's germline CDR1 is SGHAT and CDR2 FQDESV (reference sequence). The CDR3 extends over 16 amino acids. The CDR3 loop is CASSFLNPTLGGEQYF. The CDR3 coding sequence is TGTGCCAGCAGCTTCCTCAACCCGACCCTGGGAGGAGAGCAGTACTTC. Looking up the rest from reference TRBV11-1 and TRBJ2-7 gives the full variable domain: EAEVAQSPRYKITEKSQAVAFWCDPISGHATLYWYRQILGQGPELLVQFQDESVVDDSQLPKDRFSAERLKGVDSTLKIQPAELGDSAMYLCASSFLNPTLGGEQYFGPGTRLTVT.

This clonotype was seen repeatedly, ten times or more. CDR3 amino acids: CSVELAGGTYNEQFF. In nucleotides, the CDR3 is TGCAGCGTAGAACTAGCGGGAGGCACCTACAATGAGCAGTTCTTC. The chain links TRBV29-1 to TRBJ2-1, with 12 positions matching TRBD2. V trimming: 6 bases; J trimming: 2 bases; junction bases outside the gene matches: 5. From germline, CDR1 is SQVTM and CDR2 ANQGSEA. The CDR3 consists of 15 residues.

This clonotype has ten or more counts. This CDR3 is CASSPRTGGGEQYF. DNA of the CDR3: TGTGCCAGCAGTCCCAGGACAGGGGGCGGCGAGCAGTACTTC. The gene calls are TRBV12-3 or TRBV12-4 and TRBJ2-7; TRBD1 agrees at 11 bases. J was trimmed by 6 bases and V by 5 bases; bases with no gene match: 6. The CDR3 extends over 14 amino acids.

A remark on this clonotype: A much larger clone lies a single base off, so this may be a read error. The gene calls are TRBV11-2 and TRBJ2-1, with a possible D match to TRBD1 (5 bases). This CDR3 spans 13 amino acids. The germline V and J ends were trimmed by 8 bases and 7 bases, with 15 bases remaining between them. Germline V gene sequence: CDR1 SGHAT, CDR2 FQNNGV. The CDR3 loop is CASGSRRTNEQFF. DNA of the CDR3: TGTGCCAGCGGCTCCCGACGGACAAATGAGCAGTTCTTC.

This clonotype was recorded at least ten times. V is TRBV19 and J is TRBJ1-5; D ambiguous. Germline V CDR1 and CDR2: LNHDA, SQIVND (reference sequence). The V end lost 7 bases, the J end lost 2 bases, and 12 bases lay between the germline ends. This CDR3 contains 14 residues. The CDR3 nucleotides read TGTGCCAGTACCCCACGCGGGGGCAATCAGCCCCAGCATTTT. It encodes CASTPRGGNQPQHF.

This clonotype was observed at least ten times. J is TRBJ2-1 and V is TRBV5-1; the match to TRBD2 covers 8 bases. The J call may be in error: the DNA end matches TRBJ2-7 better. The CDR3 is made up of 19 amino acids. Germline CDR1 is SGHRS and CDR2 is YFSETQ. The CDR3 protein is CASRPTSGLATFSYNEQYF. CDR3 DNA: TGCGCCAGCAGACCTACTTCTGGACTAGCTACTTTCTCCTACAATGAGCAGTACTTC.

This clonotype was found many times. The chain joins TRBV7-9 to TRBJ2-3; D is perhaps TRBD1 or TRBD2 (7 bases each). V was pared by 5 bases and J by 3 bases, with 21 bases between. Germline V gene data show CDR1 as SEHNR and CDR2 as FQNEAQ (reference sequence). The CDR3 runs to 17 residues. CDR3 in amino acids: CASSAGTAGLPTDTQYF. In DNA form, the CDR3 reads TGTGCCAGCAGCGCCGGGACAGCGGGACTCCCGACAGATACGCAGTATTTT.

In this sample, this clonotype turned up many times. This sequence joins TRBV21-1 and TRBJ1-5; the table's D call TRBD1 went unverified against the DNA. TRBV21-1 is classified as a pseudogene. This CDR3 contains 16 residues. The CDR3, as DNA: TGTGCCAGCAGCAAAACGGGGGGGTTTGGCAATCAGCCCCAGCATTTT. Residues: CASSKTGGFGNQPQHF.

This clonotype was seen at least ten times. The chain combines TRBV4-3 with TRBJ2-6; possible D gene TRBD1, 5 bases. This CDR3 region has 16 residues. V lost 0 bases to trimming and J lost 2 bases, with 8 bases between them. The germline V gene encodes CDR1 LGHNA and CDR2 YSLEER. CDR3 sequence reads: CASSQDPRAGANVLTF. Here the CDR3 DNA reads TGCGCCAGCAGCCAAGATCCCAGGGCTGGGGCCAACGTCCTGACTTTC.

J is TRBJ2-5 and V is TRBV6-1, with 10 positions matching TRBD2. The CDR3 length is 16 residues. The germline V gene encodes CDR1 MNHNS and CDR2 SASEGT. Trimming took 4 bases from V and 6 from J; bases not matched to a gene: 11. This CDR3 is CASSVAPSGSQKTQYF. The CDR3 DNA sequence: TGTGCCAGCAGTGTAGCCCCTAGCGGGAGTCAAAAGACCCAGTACTTC.

This clonotype was recorded at least ten times. The chain combines TRBV12-3 or TRBV12-4 with TRBJ1-5; 7 bases line up with TRBD1. The J segment lost 6 bases and the V segment lost 3 bases, leaving 5 bases of the junction unmatched. The CDR3 runs 14 residues. The CDR3 nucleotides are TGTGCCAGCAGTTTCGACAGGGTGCCTCAGCCCCAGCATTTT. Translated: CASSFDRVPQPQHF.

About this clonotype: Likely a read error: the CDR3 ends without its conserved phenylalanine or tryptophan. The chain links TRBV24-1 to TRBJ2-5; D is tentatively TRBD1 or TRBD2 (5 bases each). Trimming shortened V by 1 base and J by 5 bases, and 16 bases separated the two germline ends. This CDR3 spans 16 amino acids. The germline CDR1 and CDR2 sequences are KGHDR and SFDVKD. The CDR3 coding sequence is TGTGCCACCAGTGATTTCTCGGGGCTTAATCGTGAGACCCAGTACTCC. Protein product: CATSDFSGLNRETQYS.

There are a few counts of this clonotype. J is TRBJ2-2 and V is TRBV18; D is possibly TRBD1 (5 bases). This CDR3 contains 14 residues. Germline values: CDR1 KGHSH, CDR2 LQKENI. V was clipped by 5 bases and J by 0 bases, with 7 bases between them. CDR3 sequence (DNA): TGTGCCAGCTCAGCAGGGACGAACACCGGGGAGCTGTTTTTT. As protein: CASSAGTNTGELFF.

About this clonotype itself: A far bigger clonotype differs at one base, so this is likely a read error. V is TRBV6-1 and J is TRBJ2-1, with a possible D match to TRBD1 (6 bases). Germline V lookup: CDR1 MNHNS, CDR2 SASEGT. The CDR3 spans 12 residues. Trimming cost V 10 bases and J 1 base, with 8 bases left between them. In DNA form, the CDR3 reads TGTGCCACCGGGACATCCTACAATGAGCAGTTCTTC. Amino acid sequence: CATGTSYNEQFF.

Details on this clonotype: Just one base apart from a much larger clone, this may be a read error. CDR3 nucleotide sequence: TGTGCCAGCAGCTTAGCGCAAATAGGAGGCGGCGGCTACGCCTTC. The encoded protein is CASSLAQIGGGGYAF. The chain employs TRBV7-9 and TRBJ1-2; no clear D gene. The CDR3 totals 15 residues. CDR1 and CDR2 (germline): SEHNR, FQNEAQ (reference sequence).

This clonotype occurred many times. The DNA for the CDR3 is TGTGCCAGCAGCGACATCCGTAGCTCCTACGAGCAGTACTTC. Its protein is CASSDIRSSYEQYF. The chain has TRBV2 and TRBJ2-7, with no clear D. Between the trimmed V and J ends, which lost 6 bases and 0 bases, there was a span of 12 bases. The CDR3 runs to 14 residues. Germline V gene data show CDR1 as SNHLY and CDR2 as FYNNEI.

Many counts were recorded for this clonotype. This rearrangement joins TRBV5-1 to TRBJ1-2; 8 positions agree with TRBD1. Germline CDR1 reads SGHRS; CDR2 reads YFSETQ. The CDR3 is 14 amino acids. V trimming: 0 bases; J trimming: 6 bases; junction bases outside the gene matches: 4. In DNA, the CDR3 is TGCGCCAGCAGCTTGGCAGGGGGCTTAGATGGCTACACCTTC. Its translation is CASSLAGGLDGYTF.